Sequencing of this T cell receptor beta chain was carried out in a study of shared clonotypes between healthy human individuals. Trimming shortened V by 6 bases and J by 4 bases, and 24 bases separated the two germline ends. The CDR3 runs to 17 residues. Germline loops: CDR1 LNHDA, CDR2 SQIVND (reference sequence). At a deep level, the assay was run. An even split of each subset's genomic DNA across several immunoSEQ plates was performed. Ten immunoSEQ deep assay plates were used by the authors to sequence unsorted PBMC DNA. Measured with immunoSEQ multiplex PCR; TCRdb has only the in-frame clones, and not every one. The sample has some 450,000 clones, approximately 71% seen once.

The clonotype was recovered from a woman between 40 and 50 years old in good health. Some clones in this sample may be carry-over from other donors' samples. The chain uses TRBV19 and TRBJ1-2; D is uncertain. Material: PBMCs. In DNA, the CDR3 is TGTGCCAGTAGCGACCCCCCCGGGCAGTATAAACCCTATGGCTACACCTTC. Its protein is CASSDPPGQYKPYGYTF.